This T cell receptor beta chain comes out of a study of cytomegalovirus exposure and HLA in healthy donors. On the study more broadly: A later analysis reported the same platform for the 95 to 150 validation repertoires and the approximately 640 first-cohort repertoires. Study-wide results and limits: Cytomegalovirus status was reportedly diagnosed by the classifier with high specificity and sensitivity.

Here immunoSEQ multiplex PCR was the method, and the copy in TCRdb shows in-frame clones only, minus some. The sample includes 100,000 or so clones, about 95% seen only once; the top ten take almost 0.9%. Worth noting for this clone: As yet, its antigen is unknown.

CDR1 is MNHNY and CDR2 is SVGAGI in the germline V gene (reference sequence). After removal of 6 bases from V and 4 bases from J, the junction contained 10 bases not matched to a gene. The length of the CDR3 is 15 residues. V and J are TRBV6-6 and TRBJ2-7, with TRBD1 matching over 9 bases. The material sequenced was PBMCs. The sequence was obtained from a young woman in good health and CMV-seronegative. CDR3 bases: TGTGCCAGCAGGGACCCCGGGACAGGGTTTTACGAGCAGTACTTC. Translated, it gives CASRDPGTGFYEQYF.